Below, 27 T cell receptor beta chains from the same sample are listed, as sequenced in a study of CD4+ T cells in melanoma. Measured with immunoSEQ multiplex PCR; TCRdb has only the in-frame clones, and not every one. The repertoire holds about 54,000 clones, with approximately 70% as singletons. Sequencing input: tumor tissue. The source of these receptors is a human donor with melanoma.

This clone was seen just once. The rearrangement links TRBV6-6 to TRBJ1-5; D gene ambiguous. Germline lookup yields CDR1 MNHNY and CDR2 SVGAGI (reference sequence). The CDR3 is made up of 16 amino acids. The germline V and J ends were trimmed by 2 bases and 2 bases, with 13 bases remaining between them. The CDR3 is CASSYNRQVGNQPQHF. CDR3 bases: TGTGCCAGCAGTTACAACCGGCAGGTTGGCAATCAGCCCCAGCATTTT.

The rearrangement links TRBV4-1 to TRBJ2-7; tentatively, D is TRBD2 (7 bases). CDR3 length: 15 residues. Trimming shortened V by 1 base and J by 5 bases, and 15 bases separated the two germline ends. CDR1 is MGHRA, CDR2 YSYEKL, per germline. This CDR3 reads CASSQVNIGGDEQYF. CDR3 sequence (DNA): TGCGCCAGCAGCCAAGTGAATATAGGGGGGGACGAGCAGTACTTC.

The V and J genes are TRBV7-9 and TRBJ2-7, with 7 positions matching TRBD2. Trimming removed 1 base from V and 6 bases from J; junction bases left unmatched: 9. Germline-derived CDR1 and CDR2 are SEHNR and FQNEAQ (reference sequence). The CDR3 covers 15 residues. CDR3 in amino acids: CASSLVGGSTFEQYF. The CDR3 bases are TGTGCCAGCAGCTTAGTGGGGGGGTCAACCTTCGAGCAGTACTTC.

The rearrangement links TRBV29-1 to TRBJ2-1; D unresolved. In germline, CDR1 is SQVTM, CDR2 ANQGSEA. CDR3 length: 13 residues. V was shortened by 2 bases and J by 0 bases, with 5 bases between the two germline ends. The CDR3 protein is CSVESTSYNEQFF. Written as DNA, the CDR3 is TGCAGCGTTGAATCTACCTCCTACAATGAGCAGTTCTTC.

CDR3 coding DNA: TGTGCCAGCAGCAAGGACAGCCATCAGCCCCAGCATTTT. Translated: CASSKDSHQPQHF. The chain joins TRBV11-2 to TRBJ1-5; tentative D call: TRBD1 (6 bases). The CDR3 is 13 amino acids. Trimming took off 5 bases at V and 5 bases at J, with 10 bases between the two ends. Per germline, CDR1 SGHAT and CDR2 FQNNGV.

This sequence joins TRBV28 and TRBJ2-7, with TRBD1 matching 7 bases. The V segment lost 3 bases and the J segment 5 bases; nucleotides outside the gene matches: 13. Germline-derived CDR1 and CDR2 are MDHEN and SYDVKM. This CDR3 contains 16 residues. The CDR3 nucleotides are TGTGCCAGCAGTTTCTTAGAGGGGGCGTTCTACCACGAGCAGTACTTC. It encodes CASSFLEGAFYHEQYF.

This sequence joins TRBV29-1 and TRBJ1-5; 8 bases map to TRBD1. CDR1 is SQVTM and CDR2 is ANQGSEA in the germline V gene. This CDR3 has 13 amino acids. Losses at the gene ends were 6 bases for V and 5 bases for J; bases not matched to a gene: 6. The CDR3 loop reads CSVGTGGDQPQHF. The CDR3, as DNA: TGCAGCGTGGGAACAGGGGGTGATCAGCCCCAGCATTTT.

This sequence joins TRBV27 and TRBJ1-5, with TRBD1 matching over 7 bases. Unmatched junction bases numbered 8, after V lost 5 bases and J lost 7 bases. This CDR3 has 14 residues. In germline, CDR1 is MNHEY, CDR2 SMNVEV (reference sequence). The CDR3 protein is CASSPRDSRQPQHF. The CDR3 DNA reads TGTGCCAGCAGTCCCCGGGACAGCAGGCAGCCCCAGCATTTT.

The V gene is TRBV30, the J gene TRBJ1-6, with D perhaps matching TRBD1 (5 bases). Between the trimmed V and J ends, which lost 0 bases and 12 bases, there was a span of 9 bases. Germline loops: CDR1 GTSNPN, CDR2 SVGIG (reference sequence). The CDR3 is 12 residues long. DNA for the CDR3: TGTGCCTGGAGTGTACAGGCGGGACCCCTCCACTTT. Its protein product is CAWSVQAGPLHF.

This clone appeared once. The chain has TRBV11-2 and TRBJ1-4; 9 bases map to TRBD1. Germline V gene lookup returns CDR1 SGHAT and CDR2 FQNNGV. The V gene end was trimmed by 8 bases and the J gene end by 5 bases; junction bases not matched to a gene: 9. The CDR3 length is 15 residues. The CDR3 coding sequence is TGTGCCAGCCGCCTTCTGGGACAGGGAAATGAAAAACTGTTTTTT. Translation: CASRLLGQGNEKLFF. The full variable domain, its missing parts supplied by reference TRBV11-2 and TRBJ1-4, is EAGVAQSPRYKIIEKRQSVAFWCNPISGHATLYWYQQILGQGPKLLIQFQNNGVVDDSQLPKDRFSAERLKGVDSTLKIQPAKLEDSAVYLCASRLLGQGNEKLFFGSGTQLSVL.

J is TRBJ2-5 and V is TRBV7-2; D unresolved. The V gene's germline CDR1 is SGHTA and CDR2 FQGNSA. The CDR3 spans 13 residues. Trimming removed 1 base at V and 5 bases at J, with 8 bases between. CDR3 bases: TGTGCCAGCAGCTTAGTAGGTTCGGAGACCCAGTACTTC. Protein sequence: CASSLVGSETQYF.

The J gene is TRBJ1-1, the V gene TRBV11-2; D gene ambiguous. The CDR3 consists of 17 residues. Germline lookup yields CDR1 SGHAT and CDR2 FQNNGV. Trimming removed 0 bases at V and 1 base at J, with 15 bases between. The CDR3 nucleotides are TGTGCCAGCAGCTTAGATATTTGGAAGTTAGAGAACACTGAAGCTTTCTTT. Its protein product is CASSLDIWKLENTEAFF.

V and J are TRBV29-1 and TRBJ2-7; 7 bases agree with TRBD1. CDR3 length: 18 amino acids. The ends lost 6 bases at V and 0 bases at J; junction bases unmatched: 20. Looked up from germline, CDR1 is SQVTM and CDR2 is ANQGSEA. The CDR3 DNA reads TGCAGCGTCCTTACCTGGGACAGCAAGGATTCCCGCTCCTACGAGCAGTACTTC. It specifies CSVLTWDSKDSRSYEQYF.

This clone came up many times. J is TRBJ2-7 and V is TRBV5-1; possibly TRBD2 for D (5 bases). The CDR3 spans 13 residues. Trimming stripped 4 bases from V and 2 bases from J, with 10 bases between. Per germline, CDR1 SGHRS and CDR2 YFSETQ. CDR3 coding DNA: TGCGCCAGCAGCGATGGAGGAACCTACGAGCAGTACTTC. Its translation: CASSDGGTYEQYF.

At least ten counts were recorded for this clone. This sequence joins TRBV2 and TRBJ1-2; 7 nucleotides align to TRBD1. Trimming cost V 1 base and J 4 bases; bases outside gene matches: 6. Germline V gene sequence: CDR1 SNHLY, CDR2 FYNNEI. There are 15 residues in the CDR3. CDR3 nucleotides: TGTGCCAGCAGTGAAGACAGGGGAGTTGGCTATGGCTACACCTTC. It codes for CASSEDRGVGYGYTF.

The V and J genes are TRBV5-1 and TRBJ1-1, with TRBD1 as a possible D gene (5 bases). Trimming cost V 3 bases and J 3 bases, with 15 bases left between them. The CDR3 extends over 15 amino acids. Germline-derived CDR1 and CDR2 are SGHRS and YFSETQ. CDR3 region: CASSSRGERHTEAFF. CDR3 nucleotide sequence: TGCGCCAGCAGCTCGCGAGGGGAACGTCACACTGAAGCTTTCTTT.

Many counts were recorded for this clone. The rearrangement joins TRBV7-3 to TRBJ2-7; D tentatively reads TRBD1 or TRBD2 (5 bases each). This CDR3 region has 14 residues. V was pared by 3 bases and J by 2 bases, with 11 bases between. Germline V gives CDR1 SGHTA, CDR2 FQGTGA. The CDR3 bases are TGTGCCAGCAGCTTGGCGACGGGGCCCTACGAGCAGTACTTC. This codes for CASSLATGPYEQYF.

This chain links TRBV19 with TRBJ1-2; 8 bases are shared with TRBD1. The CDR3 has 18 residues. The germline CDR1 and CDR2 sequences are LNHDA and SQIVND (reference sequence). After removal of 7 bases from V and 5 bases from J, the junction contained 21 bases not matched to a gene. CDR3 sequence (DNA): TGTGCCAGTACCCCTATAGCCCCAGGGGGCGTTGGGTTGTATGGCTACACCTTC. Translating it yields CASTPIAPGGVGLYGYTF.

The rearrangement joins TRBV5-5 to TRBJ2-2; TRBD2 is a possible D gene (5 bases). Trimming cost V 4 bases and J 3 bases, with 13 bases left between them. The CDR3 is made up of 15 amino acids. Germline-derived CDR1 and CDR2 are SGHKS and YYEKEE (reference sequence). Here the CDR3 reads CASSAQGLDTGELFF. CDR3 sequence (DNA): TGTGCCAGCAGCGCCCAAGGACTCGACACCGGGGAGCTGTTTTTT.

In DNA, the CDR3 is TGTGCCAGCATGGGGGTAGCTGATGAGCAGTTCTTC. It encodes CASMGVADEQFF. This rearrangement joins TRBV6-5 to TRBJ2-1, with D perhaps being TRBD1 or TRBD2 (5 bases each). The CDR3 is 12 residues long. V lost 7 bases to trimming and J lost 8 bases, with 12 bases between them. CDR1 and CDR2 from the germline V gene are MNHEY and SVGAGI.

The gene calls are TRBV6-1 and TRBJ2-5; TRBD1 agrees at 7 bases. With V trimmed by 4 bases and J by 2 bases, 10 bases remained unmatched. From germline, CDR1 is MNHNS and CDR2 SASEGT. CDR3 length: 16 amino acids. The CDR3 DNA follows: TGTGCCAGCAGTGGCAACCCCGGGACAGCTCAAGAGACCCAGTACTTC. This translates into CASSGNPGTAQETQYF.

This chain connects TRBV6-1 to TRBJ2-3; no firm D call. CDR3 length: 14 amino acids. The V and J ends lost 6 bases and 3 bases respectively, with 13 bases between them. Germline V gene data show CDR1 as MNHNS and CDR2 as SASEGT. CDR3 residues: CASSQNGGTDTQYF. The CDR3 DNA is TGTGCCAGCAGCCAAAATGGTGGTACAGATACGCAGTATTTT.

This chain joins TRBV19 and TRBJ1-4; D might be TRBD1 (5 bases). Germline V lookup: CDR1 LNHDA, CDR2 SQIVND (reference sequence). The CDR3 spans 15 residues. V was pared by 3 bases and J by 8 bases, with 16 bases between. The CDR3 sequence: CASSISGTKYEKLFF. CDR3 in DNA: TGTGCCAGTAGTATCTCCGGGACCAAGTACGAAAAACTGTTTTTT.

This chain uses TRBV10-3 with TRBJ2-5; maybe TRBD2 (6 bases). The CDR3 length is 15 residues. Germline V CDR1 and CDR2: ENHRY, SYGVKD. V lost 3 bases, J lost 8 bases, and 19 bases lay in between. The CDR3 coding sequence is TGTGCCATCAGTGAAGCTTTGGGACTGGCCGTCACCCAGTACTTC. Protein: CAISEALGLAVTQYF.

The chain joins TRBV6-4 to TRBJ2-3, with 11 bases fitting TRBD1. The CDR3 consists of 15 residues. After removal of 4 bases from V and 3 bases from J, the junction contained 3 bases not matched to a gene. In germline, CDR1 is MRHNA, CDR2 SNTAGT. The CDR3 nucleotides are TGTGCCAGCAGTGGAGGGACAGGGGGAACAGATACGCAGTATTTT. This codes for CASSGGTGGTDTQYF.

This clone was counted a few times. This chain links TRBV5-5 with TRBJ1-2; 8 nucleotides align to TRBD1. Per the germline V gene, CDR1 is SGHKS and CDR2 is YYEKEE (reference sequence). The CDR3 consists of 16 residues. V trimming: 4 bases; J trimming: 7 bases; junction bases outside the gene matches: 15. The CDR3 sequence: CASSAFPGQGTVGYTF. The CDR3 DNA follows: TGTGCCAGCAGCGCCTTCCCCGGACAGGGAACGGTTGGCTACACCTTC.

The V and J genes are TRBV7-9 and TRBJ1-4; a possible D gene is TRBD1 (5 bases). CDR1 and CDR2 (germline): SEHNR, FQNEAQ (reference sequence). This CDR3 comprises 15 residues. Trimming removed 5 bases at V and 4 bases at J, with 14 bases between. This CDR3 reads CASSPMRGVNEKLFF. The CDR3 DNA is TGTGCCAGCAGCCCGATGAGAGGGGTTAATGAAAAACTGTTTTTT.